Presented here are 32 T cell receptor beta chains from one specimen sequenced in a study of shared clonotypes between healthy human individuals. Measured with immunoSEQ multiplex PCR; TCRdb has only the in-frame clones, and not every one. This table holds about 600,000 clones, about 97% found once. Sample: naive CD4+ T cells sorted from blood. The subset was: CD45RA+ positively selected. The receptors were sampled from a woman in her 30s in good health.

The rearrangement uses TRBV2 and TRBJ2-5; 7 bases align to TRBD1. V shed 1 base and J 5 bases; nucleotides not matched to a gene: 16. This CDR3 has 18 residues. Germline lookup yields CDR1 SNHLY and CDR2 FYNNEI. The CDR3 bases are TGTGCCAGCAGTGAAGAGGGTGGGGCAGGGGGAAACTGGGAGACCCAGTACTTC. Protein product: CASSEEGGAGGNWETQYF.

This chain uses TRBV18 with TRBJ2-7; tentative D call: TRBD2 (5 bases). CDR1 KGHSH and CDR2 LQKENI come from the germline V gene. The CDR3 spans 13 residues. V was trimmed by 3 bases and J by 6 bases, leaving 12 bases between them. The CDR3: CASSPSRDGEQYF. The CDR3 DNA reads TGTGCCAGCTCACCGAGTCGGGATGGCGAGCAGTACTTC.

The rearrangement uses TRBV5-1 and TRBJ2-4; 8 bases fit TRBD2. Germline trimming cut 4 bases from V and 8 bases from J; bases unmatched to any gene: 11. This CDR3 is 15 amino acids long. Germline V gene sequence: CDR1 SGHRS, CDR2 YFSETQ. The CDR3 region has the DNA TGCGCCAGCAGCCCCACATCAGGGCGGGGGGACATTCAGTACTTC. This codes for CASSPTSGRGDIQYF.

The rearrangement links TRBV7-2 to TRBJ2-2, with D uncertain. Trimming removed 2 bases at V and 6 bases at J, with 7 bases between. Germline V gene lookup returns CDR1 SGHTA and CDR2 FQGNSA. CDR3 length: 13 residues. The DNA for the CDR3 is TGTGCCAGCAGCTTATATGTGGCCGGGGAGCTGTTTTTT. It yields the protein CASSLYVAGELFF. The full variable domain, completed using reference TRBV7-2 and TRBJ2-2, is GAGVSQSPSNKVTEKGKDVELRCDPISGHTALYWYRQSLGQGLEFLIYFQGNSAPDKSGLPSDRFSAERTGGSVSTLTIQRTQQEDSAVYLCASSLYVAGELFFGEGSRLTVL.

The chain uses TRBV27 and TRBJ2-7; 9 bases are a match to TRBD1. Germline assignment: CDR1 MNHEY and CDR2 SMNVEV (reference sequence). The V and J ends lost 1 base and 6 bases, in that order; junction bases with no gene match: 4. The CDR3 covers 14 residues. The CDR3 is CASSLYRGLGEQYF. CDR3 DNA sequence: TGTGCCAGCAGTTTATACAGGGGGCTTGGCGAGCAGTACTTC.

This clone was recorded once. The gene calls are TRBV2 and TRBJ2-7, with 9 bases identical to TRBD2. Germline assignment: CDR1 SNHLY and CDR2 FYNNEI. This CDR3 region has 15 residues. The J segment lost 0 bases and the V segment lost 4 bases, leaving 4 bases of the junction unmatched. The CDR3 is CASSGLAASSYEQYF. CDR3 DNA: TGTGCCAGCAGTGGACTAGCGGCGAGCTCCTACGAGCAGTACTTC.

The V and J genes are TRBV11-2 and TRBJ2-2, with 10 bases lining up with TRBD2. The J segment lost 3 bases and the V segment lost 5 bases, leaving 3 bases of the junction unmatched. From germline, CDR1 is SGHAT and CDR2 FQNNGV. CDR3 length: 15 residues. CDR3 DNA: TGTGCCAGCAGCCTGCTAGCGGGAGACACCGGGGAGCTGTTTTTT. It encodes CASSLLAGDTGELFF.

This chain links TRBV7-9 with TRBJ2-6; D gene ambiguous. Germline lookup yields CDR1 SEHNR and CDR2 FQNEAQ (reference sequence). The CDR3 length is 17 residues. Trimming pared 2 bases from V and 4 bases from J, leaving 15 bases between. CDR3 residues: CASSLSRGLGGANVLTF. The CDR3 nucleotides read TGTGCCAGCAGCTTAAGCCGCGGCTTAGGCGGGGCCAACGTCCTGACTTTC.

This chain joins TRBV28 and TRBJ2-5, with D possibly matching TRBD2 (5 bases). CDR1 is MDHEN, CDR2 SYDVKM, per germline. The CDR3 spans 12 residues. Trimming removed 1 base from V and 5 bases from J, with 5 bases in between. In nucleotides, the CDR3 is TGTGCCAGCAGTTTATCGGGGGAGACCCAGTACTTC. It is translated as CASSLSGETQYF.

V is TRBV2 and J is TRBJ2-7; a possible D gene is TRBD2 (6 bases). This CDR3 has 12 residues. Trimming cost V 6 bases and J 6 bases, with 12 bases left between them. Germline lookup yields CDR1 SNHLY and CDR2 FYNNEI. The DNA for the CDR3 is TGTGCCAGCAGCTCGCTAGCGTTCGAGCAGTACTTC. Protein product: CASSSLAFEQYF.

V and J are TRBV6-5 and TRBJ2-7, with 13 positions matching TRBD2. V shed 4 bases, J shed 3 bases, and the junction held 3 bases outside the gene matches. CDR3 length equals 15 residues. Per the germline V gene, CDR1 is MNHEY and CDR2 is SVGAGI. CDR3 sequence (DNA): TGTGCCAGCAGTTTCGGACTAGCGGGAGTCTACGAGCAGTACTTC. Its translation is CASSFGLAGVYEQYF.

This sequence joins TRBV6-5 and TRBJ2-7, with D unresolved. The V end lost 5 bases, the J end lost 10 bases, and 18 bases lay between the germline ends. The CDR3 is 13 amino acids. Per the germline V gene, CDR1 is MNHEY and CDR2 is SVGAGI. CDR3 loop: CASSPSHNSEQYF. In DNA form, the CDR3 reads TGTGCCAGCAGTCCCTCACACAACAGCGAACAGTACTTC.

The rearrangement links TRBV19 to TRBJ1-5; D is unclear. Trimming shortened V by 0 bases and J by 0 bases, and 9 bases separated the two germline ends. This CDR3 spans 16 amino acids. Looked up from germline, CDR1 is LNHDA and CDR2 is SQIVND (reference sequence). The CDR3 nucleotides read TGTGCCAGTAGTATAGATACGAGGAATAGCAATCAGCCCCAGCATTTT. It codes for CASSIDTRNSNQPQHF.

The CDR3 DNA is TGTGCCAGCAGCTTGGTTTCGAACATTCAGTACTTC. It translates to CASSLVSNIQYF. The chain employs TRBV5-4 and TRBJ2-4; D ambiguous. Trimming took off 0 bases at V and 7 bases at J, with 5 bases between the two ends. CDR3 length equals 12 residues. In germline, CDR1 is SGHNT, CDR2 YYREEE (reference sequence).

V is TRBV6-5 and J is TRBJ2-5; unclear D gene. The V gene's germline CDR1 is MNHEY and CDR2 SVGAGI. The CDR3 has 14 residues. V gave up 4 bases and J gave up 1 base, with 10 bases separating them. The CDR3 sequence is CASSSLQAQETQYF. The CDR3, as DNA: TGTGCCAGCAGTTCTCTGCAGGCCCAAGAGACCCAGTACTTC.

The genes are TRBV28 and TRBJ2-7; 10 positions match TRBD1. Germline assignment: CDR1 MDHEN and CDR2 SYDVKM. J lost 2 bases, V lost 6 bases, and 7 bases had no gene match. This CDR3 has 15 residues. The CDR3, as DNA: TGTGCCAGCAGGCCTGGGGGGACAGGGGCCTACGAGCAGTACTTC. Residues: CASRPGGTGAYEQYF.

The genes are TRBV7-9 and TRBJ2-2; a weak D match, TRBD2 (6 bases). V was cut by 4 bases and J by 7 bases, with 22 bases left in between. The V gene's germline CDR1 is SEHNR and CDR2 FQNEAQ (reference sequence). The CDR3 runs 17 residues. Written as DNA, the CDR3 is TGTGCCAGCAGCTCCTTGAAAAAGGGAGGTCATGGCGGGGAGCTGTTTTTT. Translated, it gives CASSSLKKGGHGGELFF. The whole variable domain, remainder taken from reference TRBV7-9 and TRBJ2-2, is DTGVSQNPRHKITKRGQNVTFRCDPISEHNRLYWYRQTLGQGPEFLTYFQNEAQLEKSRLLSDRFSAERPKGSFSTLEIQRTEQGDSAMYLCASSSLKKGGHGGELFFGEGSRLTVL.

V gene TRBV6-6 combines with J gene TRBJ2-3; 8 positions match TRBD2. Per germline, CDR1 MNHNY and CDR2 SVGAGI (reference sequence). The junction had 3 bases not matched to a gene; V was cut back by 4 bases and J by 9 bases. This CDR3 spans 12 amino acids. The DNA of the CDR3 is TGTGCCAGCAGTTCCCAGCGGGAGACGCAGTATTTT. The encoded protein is CASSSQRETQYF.

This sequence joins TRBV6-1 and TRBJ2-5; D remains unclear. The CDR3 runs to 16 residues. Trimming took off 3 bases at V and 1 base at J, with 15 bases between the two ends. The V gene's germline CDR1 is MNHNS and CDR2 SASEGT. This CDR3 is CASSDKVRASQETQYF. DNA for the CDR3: TGTGCCAGCAGTGACAAGGTTAGGGCAAGCCAAGAGACCCAGTACTTC.

In DNA form, the CDR3 reads TGCGCCAGCAGTGGGAGTACGACTAGCGGTAGGCAAAGCTACGAGCAGTACTTC. This gives the protein CASSGSTTSGRQSYEQYF. This chain connects TRBV10-1 to TRBJ2-7, with TRBD2 identical over 9 bases. After removal of 4 bases from V and 3 bases from J, the junction contained 16 bases not matched to a gene. This CDR3 contains 18 residues. Looked up from germline, CDR1 is WNHNN and CDR2 is SYGVQD (reference sequence).

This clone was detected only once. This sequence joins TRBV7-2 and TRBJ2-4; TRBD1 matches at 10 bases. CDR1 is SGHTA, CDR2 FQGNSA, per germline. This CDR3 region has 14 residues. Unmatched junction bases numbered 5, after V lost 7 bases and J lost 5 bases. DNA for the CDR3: TGTGCCAGCAAATCTGGGACAGGGGAAAACATTCAGTACTTC. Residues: CASKSGTGENIQYF.

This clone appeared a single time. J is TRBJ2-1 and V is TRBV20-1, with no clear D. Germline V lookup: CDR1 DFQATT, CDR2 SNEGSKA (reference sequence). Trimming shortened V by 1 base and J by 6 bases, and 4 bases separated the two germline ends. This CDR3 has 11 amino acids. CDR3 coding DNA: TGCAGTGCTAGAGCCCTCAATGAGCAGTTCTTC. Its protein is CSARALNEQFF.

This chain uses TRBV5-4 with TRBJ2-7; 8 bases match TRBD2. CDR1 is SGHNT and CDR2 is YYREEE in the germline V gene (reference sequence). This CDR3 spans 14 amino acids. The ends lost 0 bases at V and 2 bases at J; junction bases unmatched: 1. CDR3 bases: TGTGCCAGCAGCTTGGGCGGGAGGACCTACGAGCAGTACTTC. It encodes CASSLGGRTYEQYF. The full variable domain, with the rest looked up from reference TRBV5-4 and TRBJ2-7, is ETGVTQSPTHLIKTRGQQVTLRCSSQSGHNTVSWYQQALGQGPQFIFQYYREEENGRGNFPPRFSGLQFPNYSSELNVNALELDDSALYLCASSLGGRTYEQYFGPGTRLTVT.

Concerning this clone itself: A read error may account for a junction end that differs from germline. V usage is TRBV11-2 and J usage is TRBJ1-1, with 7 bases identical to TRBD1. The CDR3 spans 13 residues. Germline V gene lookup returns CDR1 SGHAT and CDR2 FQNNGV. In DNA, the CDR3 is TGTGCCAGCAGCCTAGAGCAGGGGGGTGAAGCTTTCTTT. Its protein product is CASSLEQGGEAFF.

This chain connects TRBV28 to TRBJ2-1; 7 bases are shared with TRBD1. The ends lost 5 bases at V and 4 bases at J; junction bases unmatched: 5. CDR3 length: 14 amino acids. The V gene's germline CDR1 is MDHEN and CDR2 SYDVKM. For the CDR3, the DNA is TGTGCCAGCAGTAGGACAGGTTCTTACAATGAGCAGTTCTTC. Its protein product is CASSRTGSYNEQFF.

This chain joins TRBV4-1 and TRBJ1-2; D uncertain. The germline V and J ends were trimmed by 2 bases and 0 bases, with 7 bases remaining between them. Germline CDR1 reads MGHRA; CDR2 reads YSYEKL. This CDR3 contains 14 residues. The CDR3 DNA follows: TGCGCCAGCAGCCAATGGGAGACTAACTATGGCTACACCTTC. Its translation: CASSQWETNYGYTF.

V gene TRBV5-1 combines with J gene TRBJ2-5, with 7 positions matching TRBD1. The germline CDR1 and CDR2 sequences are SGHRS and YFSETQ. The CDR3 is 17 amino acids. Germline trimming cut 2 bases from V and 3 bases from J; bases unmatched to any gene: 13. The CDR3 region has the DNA TGCGCCAGCAGCTTTACGGTAGGGACAGTAAAGAAAGAGACCCAGTACTTC. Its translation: CASSFTVGTVKKETQYF.

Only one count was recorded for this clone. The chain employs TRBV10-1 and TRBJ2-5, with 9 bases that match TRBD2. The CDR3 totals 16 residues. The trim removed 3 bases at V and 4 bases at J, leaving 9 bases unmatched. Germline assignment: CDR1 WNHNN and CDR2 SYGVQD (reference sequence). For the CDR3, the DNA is TGCGCCAGCAGTGAAGGTAGCGGGAGAGCGGGAGAGACCCAGTACTTC. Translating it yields CASSEGSGRAGETQYF.

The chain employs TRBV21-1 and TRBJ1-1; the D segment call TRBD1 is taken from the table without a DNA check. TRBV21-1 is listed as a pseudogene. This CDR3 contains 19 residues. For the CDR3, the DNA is TGTGCCAGCAGCAAAGCCTCACAGCCCCTCCGGGACAGGTCCCAGGGGGCTTTCTTT. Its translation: CASSKASQPLRDRSQGAFF.

The CDR3 bases are TGTGCCAGCTCACCACAACCGGGACTGGGCTTATTTAATACGCAGTATTTT. This codes for CASSPQPGLGLFNTQYF. The chain recombines TRBV18 with TRBJ2-3; perhaps TRBD2 as D (6 bases). Germline V gene data show CDR1 as KGHSH and CDR2 as LQKENI. The CDR3 loop spans 17 amino acids. V gave up 1 base and J gave up 7 bases, with 21 bases separating them.

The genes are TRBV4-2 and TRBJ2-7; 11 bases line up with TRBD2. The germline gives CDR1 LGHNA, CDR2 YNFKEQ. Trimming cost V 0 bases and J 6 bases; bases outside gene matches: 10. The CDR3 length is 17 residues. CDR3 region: CASSQDQPLAGVFEQYF. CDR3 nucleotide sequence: TGTGCCAGCAGCCAAGATCAACCACTAGCGGGAGTTTTCGAGCAGTACTTC.

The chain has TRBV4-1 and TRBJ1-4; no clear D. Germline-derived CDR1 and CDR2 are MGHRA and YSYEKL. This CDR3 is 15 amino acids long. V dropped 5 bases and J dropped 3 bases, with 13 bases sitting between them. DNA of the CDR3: TGCGCCAGCAGCGAAGGACCCGCACCTAATGAAAAACTGTTTTTT. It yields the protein CASSEGPAPNEKLFF.